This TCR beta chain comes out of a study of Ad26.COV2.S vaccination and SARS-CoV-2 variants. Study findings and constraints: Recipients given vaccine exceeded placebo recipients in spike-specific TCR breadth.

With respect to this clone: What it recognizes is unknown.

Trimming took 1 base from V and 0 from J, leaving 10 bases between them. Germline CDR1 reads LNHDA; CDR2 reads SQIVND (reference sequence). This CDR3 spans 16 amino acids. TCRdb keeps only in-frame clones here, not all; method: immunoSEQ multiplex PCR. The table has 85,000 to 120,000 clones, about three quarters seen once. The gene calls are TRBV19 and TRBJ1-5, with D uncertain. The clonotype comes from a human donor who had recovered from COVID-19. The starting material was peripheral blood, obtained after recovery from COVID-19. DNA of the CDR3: TGTGCCAGTAGTATAGGCAGACGTCTTAGCAATCAGCCCCAGCATTTT. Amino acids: CASSIGRRLSNQPQHF.